This T cell receptor beta chain is drawn from a study of blood T cells in healthy people across ages. With a J-beta primer mix and a sample-barcoded 5' primer, a second PCR ran roughly 6 to 11 cycles. Per-sample output comprised a minimum of 2.5 million paired-end reads containing CDR3. TCRdb recomputed calls from the 5' RACE reads with MiXCR, one row per CDR3 protein. This sample carries 600,000 to 900,000 distinct CDR3 sequences, approximately 24% of them seen once, and the ten largest clones take around 3%. Germline V gene sequence: CDR1 KGHSH, CDR2 LQKENI. The V end was cut by 4 bases, the J end by 9 bases, with 19 bases between. The CDR3 loop spans 15 amino acids. This clonotype was detected only a few times. The same sample was also used in a study of T cells of mothers and their children. That paper states: Each mother yielded more than 9 million TCR beta CDR3 reads. Each child yielded millions of reads. None of the identified T cell clones proved to be persistent microchimeric clones.

The sequenced sample was blood. This chain joins TRBV18 and TRBJ2-1; possibly TRBD2 for D (6 bases). The origin of this receptor is a boy younger than 18 in good health. CDR3: CASSLEGSGVIEQFF. The CDR3 DNA follows: TGTGCCAGCTCACTCGAGGGGTCGGGAGTAATTGAGCAGTTCTTC.